Shown below are 27 T cell receptor beta chains from a single sample sequenced in a study of memory CD4+ T cells and cytomegalovirus serostatus. The sort gate was single viable CD3+CD4+CD8-CD45RO+ cells for memory CD4+ T cells. Here immunoSEQ multiplex PCR was the method, and the copy in TCRdb shows in-frame clones only, minus some. The data hold about 52,000 clones, with roughly 78% observed a single time. Sequenced material: memory CD4+ T cells from blood. The source is an adult in good health and CMV-seronegative.

This clone was observed a handful of times. This rearrangement joins TRBV19 to TRBJ1-1; D possibly corresponds to TRBD1 (5 bases). V shed 6 bases and J shed 4 bases, with 12 bases lying between them. This CDR3 has 13 residues. Germline CDR1 reads LNHDA; CDR2 reads SQIVND (reference sequence). CDR3 nucleotides: TGTGCCAGTAGCCTACAGGTTTCCACTGAAGCTTTCTTT. Its protein product is CASSLQVSTEAFF.

The rearrangement joins TRBV28 to TRBJ2-3; D assignment may be TRBD1 or TRBD2 (5 bases each). The CDR3 loop spans 13 amino acids. Germline V lookup: CDR1 MDHEN, CDR2 SYDVKM. Trimming left V 10 bases short and J 4 bases short, with 15 bases between. CDR3 DNA sequence: TGTGCCATCACAGGAGCGGACGCAGATACGCAGTATTTT. Translation: CAITGADADTQYF. The variable domain in full, with the rest retrieved from reference TRBV28 and TRBJ2-3, is DVKVTQSSRYLVKRTGEKVFLECVQDMDHENMFWYRQDPGLGLRLIYFSYDVKMKEKGDIPEGYSVSREKKERFSLILESASTNQTSMYLCAITGADADTQYFGPGTRLTVL.

The chain is built from TRBV29-1 and TRBJ1-1; D gene ambiguous. Germline CDR1 reads SQVTM; CDR2 reads ANQGSEA. Trimming removed 7 bases from V and 1 base from J, with 10 bases in between. The CDR3 is 12 residues long. The DNA for the CDR3 is TGCAGCGCCCGAGTCCAGAACACTGAAGCTTTCTTT. It codes for CSARVQNTEAFF.

The V call is TRBV29-1, the J call TRBJ2-2, with a weak D call TRBD2 (5 bases). V shed 4 bases and J shed 6 bases, with 18 bases lying between them. CDR1 is SQVTM and CDR2 is ANQGSEA in the germline V gene. This CDR3 is 15 amino acids long. The CDR3 is CSVVILGGPAGELFF. The CDR3 coding sequence is TGCAGCGTTGTGATCTTGGGCGGGCCGGCCGGGGAGCTGTTTTTT.

V and J are TRBV5-4 and TRBJ2-7, with TRBD1 as a possible D gene (6 bases). Germline values: CDR1 SGHNT, CDR2 YYREEE (reference sequence). V was clipped by 3 bases and J by 3 bases, with 10 bases between them. The CDR3 has 13 residues. In DNA, the CDR3 is TGTGCCAGCAGCTACACAGGGCGCTACGAGCAGTACTTC. Translation: CASSYTGRYEQYF.

A single count supports this clone. This chain connects TRBV5-1 to TRBJ2-3, with 11 bases lining up with TRBD2. The CDR3 is 18 residues long. CDR1 and CDR2 (germline): SGHRS, YFSETQ. V gave up 4 bases and J gave up 0 bases; unmatched junction bases: 10. CDR3 sequence (DNA): TGCGCCAGCAGCCTGAACCCGACTAGCGGGGTTAGCACAGATACGCAGTATTTT. Translating gives CASSLNPTSGVSTDTQYF.

This clone has only a few counts. The chain uses TRBV1 and TRBJ2-2; the table's TRBD2 call for D was not verified on the DNA. TRBV1 counts as a pseudogene. The CDR3 is made up of 11 amino acids. CDR3 sequence: CTSSQDIGLFF. The CDR3 DNA reads as TGCACCAGCAGCCAAGACATCGGGCTGTTTTTT.

This clone was recorded only once. V and J are TRBV19 and TRBJ1-1; D is perhaps TRBD1 (6 bases). Trimming took off 7 bases at V and 4 bases at J, with 16 bases between the two ends. The CDR3 sequence is 14 residues long. CDR1 and CDR2 (germline): LNHDA, SQIVND (reference sequence). In nucleotides, the CDR3 is TGTGCCAGTAATTATAGGGGGGTCGGCACTGAAGCTTTCTTT. This encodes CASNYRGVGTEAFF.

The chain joins TRBV5-1 to TRBJ1-2, with D maybe TRBD1 (6 bases). V shed 3 bases and J shed 8 bases, with 20 bases lying between them. The CDR3 is 15 amino acids. Germline V gene sequence: CDR1 SGHRS, CDR2 YFSETQ. The chain's CDR3 is CASSYQPDTGTGYTF. The CDR3 DNA reads as TGCGCCAGCAGCTACCAACCCGATACAGGGACGGGCTACACCTTC.

The genes are TRBV6-1 and TRBJ1-2, with 8 bases lining up with TRBD1. CDR1 is MNHNS and CDR2 is SASEGT in the germline V gene. The CDR3 length is 18 residues. V trimming: 4 bases; J trimming: 4 bases; junction bases outside the gene matches: 17. The CDR3 sequence is CASSVGVGQGRGAYGYTF. DNA of the CDR3: TGTGCCAGCAGTGTAGGGGTAGGACAGGGTCGGGGTGCCTATGGCTACACCTTC.

This chain uses TRBV7-9 with TRBJ1-1, with D perhaps TRBD1 (5 bases). From germline, CDR1 is SEHNR and CDR2 FQNEAQ (reference sequence). V was cut by 3 bases and J by 4 bases, with 12 bases left in between. The CDR3 spans 14 residues. CDR3 bases: TGTGCCAGCAGCTTCGGGCAGGGTGGCACTGAAGCTTTCTTT. Translated, it gives CASSFGQGGTEAFF.

The chain employs TRBV7-9 and TRBJ2-2; 8 nucleotides agree with TRBD2. This CDR3 spans 17 amino acids. In germline, CDR1 is SEHNR, CDR2 FQNEAQ (reference sequence). The V segment lost 5 bases and the J segment 7 bases; nucleotides outside the gene matches: 15. CDR3 sequence: CASSLGGRGGVGGELFF. CDR3 nucleotide sequence: TGTGCCAGCAGCCTAGGAGGCCGGGGGGGCGTCGGCGGGGAGCTGTTTTTT.

V usage is TRBV19 and J usage is TRBJ1-1, with D unresolved. Trimming cost V 7 bases and J 0 bases, with 15 bases left between them. The CDR3 totals 15 residues. Germline assignment: CDR1 LNHDA and CDR2 SQIVND (reference sequence). DNA of the CDR3: TGTGCCAGTACCAAAGTGAGCAGTTTGAACACTGAAGCTTTCTTT. This gives the protein CASTKVSSLNTEAFF. The full variable domain, completed using reference TRBV19 and TRBJ1-1, is DGGITQSPKYLFRKEGQNVTLSCEQNLNHDAMYWYRQDPGQGLRLIYYSQIVNDFQKGDIAEGYSVSREKKESFPLTVTSAQKNPTAFYLCASTKVSSLNTEAFFGQGTRLTVV.

V and J are TRBV2 and TRBJ1-5; unclear D gene. CDR3 length: 17 amino acids. Germline loops: CDR1 SNHLY, CDR2 FYNNEI. V lost 5 bases, J lost 2 bases, and 19 bases lay in between. The CDR3 is CASSLPAAVQGNQPQHF. In DNA form, the CDR3 reads TGTGCCAGCAGTCTTCCCGCGGCGGTACAAGGCAATCAGCCCCAGCATTTT.

The chain carries TRBV7-9 and TRBJ1-2; 8 bases map to TRBD1. Germline V gene sequence: CDR1 SEHNR, CDR2 FQNEAQ (reference sequence). The junction had 7 bases not matched to a gene; V was cut back by 5 bases and J by 8 bases. The CDR3 has 13 amino acids. As DNA, the CDR3 is TGTGCCAGCAGCCGGACAGGGTTTAAGGGCTACACCTTC. Protein sequence: CASSRTGFKGYTF.

This clone was seen only once. V usage is TRBV5-6 and J usage is TRBJ2-1; TRBD1 might be the D (5 bases). V was cut by 4 bases and J by 0 bases, with 14 bases left in between. The CDR3 totals 16 residues. Germline CDR1 and CDR2: SGHDT and YYEEEE. The CDR3 loop is CASSPRGPSSYNEQFF. In DNA, the CDR3 is TGTGCCAGCAGCCCTAGGGGCCCGAGCTCCTACAATGAGCAGTTCTTC.

The chain joins TRBV2 to TRBJ2-4; TRBD1 matches 9 bases. V lost 7 bases to trimming and J lost 7 bases; unmatched junction nucleotides: 5. CDR1 and CDR2 from the germline V gene are SNHLY and FYNNEI. CDR3 length: 13 amino acids. CDR3 nucleotide sequence: TGTGCCAGCATACAGGGGGCTACGAACATTCAGTACTTC. Translated, it gives CASIQGATNIQYF. Drawing the rest from reference TRBV2 and TRBJ2-4, the complete variable domain is EPEVTQTPSHQVTQMGQEVILRCVPISNHLYFYWYRQILGQKVEFLVSFYNNEISEKSEIFDDQFSVERPDGSNFTLKIRSTKLEDSAMYFCASIQGATNIQYFGAGTRLSVL.

The rearrangement uses TRBV5-6 and TRBJ2-5; 9 bases fit TRBD2. V lost 4 bases to trimming and J lost 2 bases; unmatched junction nucleotides: 15. The CDR3 spans 18 residues. CDR1 is SGHDT and CDR2 is YYEEEE in the germline V gene. The CDR3 here is CASSPVGASGVSQETQYF. The CDR3 nucleotides are TGTGCCAGCAGCCCGGTGGGGGCTAGCGGGGTTTCTCAAGAGACCCAGTACTTC.

V usage is TRBV5-4 and J usage is TRBJ2-7, with no clear D. The germline V gene encodes CDR1 SGHNT and CDR2 YYREEE (reference sequence). This CDR3 is 12 amino acids long. The ends were cut back, 0 bases at V and 3 bases at J, with 4 bases in the middle. CDR3 region: CASSLGNYEQYF. The CDR3 DNA sequence: TGTGCCAGCAGCTTGGGCAACTACGAGCAGTACTTC.

The chain uses TRBV6-4 and TRBJ1-2; D is ambiguous. V was shortened by 4 bases and J by 1 base, with 19 bases between the two germline ends. Germline CDR1 reads MRHNA; CDR2 reads SNTAGT. The CDR3 loop spans 17 amino acids. CDR3 DNA: TGTGCCAGCAGTGCTGGACCCTTCGGCGGGAATAACTATGGCTACACCTTC. It is translated as CASSAGPFGGNNYGYTF.

This chain joins TRBV7-2 and TRBJ1-3, with D tentatively TRBD1 (5 bases). Germline-derived CDR1 and CDR2 are SGHTA and FQGNSA. Trimming took off 5 bases at V and 1 base at J, with 12 bases between the two ends. The CDR3 sequence is 15 residues long. CDR3 amino acids: CASSGRRGSGNTIYF. CDR3 in DNA: TGTGCCAGCAGCGGGCGGAGGGGATCTGGAAACACCATATATTTT.

This clone was seen a handful of times. This sequence joins TRBV6-4 and TRBJ2-3; tentatively, D is TRBD2 (5 bases). CDR3 length: 13 residues. From germline, CDR1 is MRHNA and CDR2 SNTAGT. Between the trimmed V and J ends, which lost 0 bases and 7 bases, there was a span of 8 bases. The CDR3 reads CASSDSAGYTQYF. DNA for the CDR3: TGTGCCAGCAGTGACTCCGCGGGTTATACGCAGTATTTT.

The chain is built from TRBV7-3 and TRBJ1-1; D gene uncertain. From germline, CDR1 is SGHTA and CDR2 FQGTGA. The CDR3 is 11 residues long. The V and J ends lost 1 base and 8 bases respectively, with 5 bases between them. CDR3 amino acids: CASSLRGEAFF. Written as DNA, the CDR3 is TGTGCCAGCAGCTTAAGGGGAGAAGCTTTCTTT.

This clone was observed a few times. V gene TRBV5-5 combines with J gene TRBJ2-2; 7 nucleotides line up with TRBD1. The V gene end was trimmed by 4 bases and the J gene end by 1 base; junction bases not matched to a gene: 4. The germline gives CDR1 SGHKS, CDR2 YYEKEE (reference sequence). The CDR3 length is 15 residues. CDR3 sequence: CASSIRDRNTGELFF. The CDR3 region has the DNA TGTGCCAGCAGCATACGGGACAGGAACACCGGGGAGCTGTTTTTT.

The chain joins TRBV29-1 to TRBJ1-2; 9 nucleotides line up with TRBD1. The V segment lost 4 bases and the J segment 5 bases; nucleotides outside the gene matches: 5. The V gene's germline CDR1 is SQVTM and CDR2 ANQGSEA. CDR3 size: 13 residues. CDR3 amino acids: CSVGGTGQYGYTF. Written as DNA, the CDR3 is TGCAGCGTTGGGGGGACAGGGCAGTATGGCTACACCTTC.

The table lists this clone with a few counts. The chain joins TRBV5-1 to TRBJ1-4; D perhaps matches TRBD1 (5 bases). This CDR3 contains 15 residues. Trimming took off 3 bases at V and 8 bases at J, with 17 bases between the two ends. The V gene's germline CDR1 is SGHRS and CDR2 YFSETQ. CDR3 sequence reads: CASSSLGTTAEKLFF. The CDR3 coding sequence is TGCGCCAGCAGCTCCCTTGGGACGACCGCGGAAAAACTGTTTTTT.

In DNA, the CDR3 is TGTGCCAGCACCGTCGTAACAGGCCAGAGCTCCTATAATTCACCCCTCCACTTT. This codes for CASTVVTGQSSYNSPLHF. The chain links TRBV5-6 to TRBJ1-6; D might be TRBD1 (5 bases). The CDR3 is 18 residues long. Trimming cost V 6 bases and J 0 bases, with 19 bases left between them. CDR1 is SGHDT, CDR2 YYEEEE, per germline.